Below are 11 T cell receptor beta chains sequenced from a single sample in a study of T-cell memory formation after mild COVID-19. From the 5' RACE reads, TCRdb called clonotypes with MiXCR, one entry per CDR3 protein. The table records just over 400,000 distinct CDR3 sequences, around 22% of them present only once. What was sequenced was PBMCs or a T cell subset sorted from them (not recorded which). These receptors originate from an adult woman who had mild COVID-19 (a few samples of this study predate the infection). Cell type and time point are not known.

This clonotype came up many times. The rearrangement joins TRBV6-2 or TRBV6-3 to TRBJ2-5; D remains ambiguous. Germline V gene lookup returns CDR1 MNHEY and CDR2 SVGEGT. Trimming took off 6 bases at V and 3 bases at J, with 8 bases between the two ends. The CDR3 spans 12 residues. CDR3 residues: CASSPTEETQYF. The CDR3 region has the DNA TGTGCCAGCAGCCCTACAGAAGAGACCCAGTACTTC.

This clonotype was counted between two and nine times. V and J are TRBV11-3 and TRBJ2-1; maybe TRBD2 (6 bases). Germline V CDR1 and CDR2: SGHNT, YENEEA. The CDR3 contains 17 residues. V dropped 0 bases and J dropped 1 base, with 13 bases sitting between them. The CDR3 here is CASSLEGGTFSYNEQFF. CDR3 DNA sequence: TGTGCCAGCAGCTTAGAGGGGGGAACATTTTCCTACAATGAGCAGTTCTTC.

This rearrangement joins TRBV10-3 to TRBJ2-7; D may be TRBD1 or TRBD2 (5 bases each). Trimming took off 10 bases at V and 3 bases at J, with 10 bases between the two ends. Germline V gene sequence: CDR1 ENHRY, CDR2 SYGVKD. The CDR3 loop spans 11 amino acids. The CDR3 region is CATGTNYEQYF. The CDR3 coding sequence is TGTGCCACCGGGACGAACTACGAGCAGTACTTC.

V and J are TRBV24-1 and TRBJ2-1; TRBD2 agrees at 14 bases. The V and J ends lost 3 bases and 8 bases, in that order; junction bases with no gene match: 5. The length of the CDR3 is 16 residues. CDR1 and CDR2 from the germline V gene are KGHDR and SFDVKD. DNA for the CDR3: TGTGCCACCAGTGATCGCGGACTAGCGGGAGGACATGAGCAGTTCTTC. It encodes CATSDRGLAGGHEQFF.

This sequence joins TRBV6-5 and TRBJ2-3; weak D call: TRBD2 (5 bases). V lost 4 bases to trimming and J lost 5 bases, with 13 bases between them. Germline CDR1 is MNHEY and CDR2 is SVGAGI. The CDR3 consists of 14 residues. CDR3 DNA: TGTGCCAGCAGTTCCCTCGGGAAGGGAGATACGCAGTATTTT. Its translation: CASSSLGKGDTQYF.

This clonotype was found a few times. The chain recombines TRBV18 with TRBJ2-2, with D hard to call. CDR3 length equals 14 residues. Germline assignment: CDR1 KGHSH and CDR2 LQKENI. V lost 0 bases to trimming and J lost 6 bases, with 8 bases between them. Here the CDR3 reads CASSPPMAPGELFF. In nucleotides, the CDR3 is TGTGCCAGCTCACCACCGATGGCGCCCGGGGAGCTGTTTTTT.

In this sample, this clonotype turned up a few times. The chain links TRBV7-6 to TRBJ2-3, with 10 positions matching TRBD2. J gave up 3 bases and V 4 bases, and 7 bases lay outside the gene matches. Germline V gene data show CDR1 as SGHVS and CDR2 as FNYEAQ. There are 16 residues in the CDR3. In nucleotides, the CDR3 is TGTGCCAGCAGCTATGCTAGCGGGAGAGTAACAGATACGCAGTATTTT. Amino acids: CASSYASGRVTDTQYF.

The CDR3 DNA sequence: TGCGCCAGCAGCTTGGCCGATCTGGGGCACACCGGGGAGCTGTTTTTT. Translation gives CASSLADLGHTGELFF. The chain recombines TRBV5-1 with TRBJ2-2, with D perhaps matching TRBD1 (5 bases). The CDR3 runs to 16 residues. V was trimmed by 0 bases and J by 3 bases, leaving 12 bases between them. From germline, CDR1 is SGHRS and CDR2 YFSETQ.

In this sample, this clonotype turned up a few times. The chain links TRBV5-1 to TRBJ1-1; the D gene is possibly TRBD1 (6 bases). Per germline, CDR1 SGHRS and CDR2 YFSETQ. The CDR3 length is 14 residues. Trimming removed 0 bases at V and 5 bases at J, with 11 bases between. The CDR3 DNA is TGCGCCAGCAGCTTGGAGGAGGGGGGTACTGAAGCTTTCTTT. It yields the protein CASSLEEGGTEAFF. Combining the CDR3 with reference TRBV5-1 and TRBJ1-1 gives the whole variable domain KAGVTQTPRYLIKTRGQQVTLSCSPISGHRSVSWYQQTPGQGLQFLFEYFSETQRNKGNFPGRFSGRQFSNSRSEMNVSTLELGDSALYLCASSLEEGGTEAFFGQGTRLTVV.

V and J are TRBV27 and TRBJ1-2; D ambiguous. This CDR3 comprises 14 residues. V dropped 3 bases and J dropped 5 bases, with 13 bases sitting between them. Looked up from germline, CDR1 is MNHEY and CDR2 is SMNVEV (reference sequence). The CDR3 bases are TGTGCCAGCAGTTTTAAGGCAGCGTATTATGGCTACACCTTC. Protein: CASSFKAAYYGYTF.

The chain has TRBV2 and TRBJ1-1, with TRBD1 matching over 9 bases. CDR1 and CDR2 (germline): SNHLY, FYNNEI. The CDR3 has 15 amino acids. The ends lost 11 bases at V and 6 bases at J; junction bases unmatched: 16. CDR3 amino acids: CAASRRGDRVAEAFF. As DNA, the CDR3 is TGTGCCGCGAGCCGTCGCGGGGACAGGGTCGCTGAAGCTTTCTTT.